This T cell receptor (beta chain) was documented in a study of cytomegalovirus exposure and HLA in healthy donors (dated by TCRdb to 2016 to 2017). For context, the study as a whole: According to an earlier analysis of a few hundred of the donors, about 179 million T cells yielded over 90 million unique TCR beta sequences and roughly 280 Gb of sequence data. Typing coverage varied by locus: 629-630 donors for A, B, C, DRB1 and DQB1; roughly 560 for DQA1; 606 for DPA1; approximately 470 for DPB1. Four to six DR-DQ haplotypes were handled as single units for association and clustering, since linkage in the cohort was strong. In an earlier analysis of roughly 600 of the donors, high-throughput TCR beta sequencing was used to judge whether each TCR beta V gene segment behaved as functional or pseudogenic. The study profiled the T cell repertoires of about 640 subjects by immunosequencing and related them to cytomegalovirus serostatus. Across about 380 genotyped donors of the cohort, an average of 235,054 unique TCR beta nucleotide sequences per donor were sequenced, and approximately 17% of those sequences were non-productive. A later analysis re-examined previously published TCR beta repertoires from several hundred donors and added high-resolution HLA genotyping to investigate patterns of TCR occurrence. HLA typing covered class I and class II loci at four-digit resolution. The study combined high-throughput TCR immunosequencing, statistical association of individual TCRs with disease status, and machine learning to predict cytomegalovirus infection status. Of the approximately 400 genotyped donors, 65% to 90% fell in the genetic ancestry cluster associated with self-reported Caucasian donors. Every repertoire in the discovery cohort had been generated on one and the same sequencing platform. The aim of the study was to test whether cataloging public T cell receptors could identify signatures of past pathogen exposure. Rather than drawing on any new phenotypic data, the later analysis identified candidate immune exposures from TCR beta sequences and the way those sequences occurred across donors. A later genetic analysis used genome-wide SNP genotypes for about 65% of the roughly 670 donors, treating that subset as a discovery cohort. Along with the roughly 670-subject first cohort, a separate validation cohort of over 90 different subjects was used. Donor age, sex, ethnicity and CMV serostatus were compiled together with the repertoire data. An early release that covered fewer than 750 HLA-typed donors contained 300 to 350 gigabases of sequencing data and 70 million to 100 million unique TCR sequences.

What the study reported, not specific to this receptor: A later analysis associated 16,951 TCR beta sequences with specific HLA alleles at a false discovery rate of 0.05. In a later analysis, most CMV-associated TCR beta chains were found to appear HLA-restricted, with HLA associations seemingly driven largely by CMV exposure. In vitro tests confirmed that a few of the cytomegalovirus-associated TCR beta chains recognize cytomegalovirus antigens. In both the original and validation cohorts, the classifier was reported to diagnose cytomegalovirus status with high specificity and sensitivity. The sequencing pipeline was judged likely to have produced a cluster of highly shared sequence variants as a technical artifact. Assigning TCR associations to individual alleles was difficult when HLA alleles, especially DR and DQ, strongly co-occurred. A later analysis found that TCR association rates varied across HLA loci, with DRB1 alleles showing the most associated TCRs and HLA-C alleles the fewest. For the cohort, immune exposure information was limited to CMV serostatus. In a later analysis, HLA-associated TCR beta chains showed more clonal expansion and lower generation probabilities than non-associated chains that were equally common. A further reported finding was that TCR beta sequences accurately predicted the HLA-A and HLA-B alleles for most subjects in the first cohort. Correlated functional status among segregating V segments might reflect linkage disequilibrium, but an unknown experimental factor could not be ruled out. Most TCR sequences were observed very rarely across donors, whereas some public TCRs were present in many individuals. V-gene and J-gene trimming of TCR beta chains was associated with a missense DCLRE1C variant in a later genetic analysis, and the association was replicated in an independent cohort. The authors suggested that the approach could potentially be generalized to other disease states and immunological phenotypes. Roughly uniform sequencing depth across donors was assumed in presence/absence analyses, although this assumption may not hold. A later genetic analysis reported fewer N-insertions in productive TCRs among donors in an Asian-associated ancestry cluster than the roughly 640-donor mean. An earlier analysis of around 500 of the donors showed that most TCR beta V segments appeared in productive rearrangements either about 87% or about 30% of the time, which broadly matched IMGT annotations. The study listed 164 TCR beta chains as associated with cytomegalovirus. Because counts were too low, fewer than 20 rarely observed V segments, including chromosome 9 orphons, were excluded from the earlier analysis of around 640 of the donors. In a later analysis, several top co-occurrence clusters were reported to appear linked to parvovirus B19, influenza, CMV and Epstein-Barr virus. Because HLA typing was missing for some donors at each locus, association tests included only the typed subset. This cohort had only TCR beta chains sequenced, and the lack of alpha or paired-chain data limited which features could be detected. The 87-base-pair reads could not distinguish some IMGT-functional V segments, including TRBV6-2 and TRBV6-3, so those segments were excluded.

The cohort comprised some 700 healthy bone marrow donors. Cohort members were all nominally healthy when sampled, although unrecorded immune exposures were likely present. The donor tested CMV seronegative, placing the donor among the roughly 340 seronegative members of the cohort. A peripheral blood sample was collected from each donor, and TCR beta sequencing was performed on peripheral blood mononuclear cells. Genomic DNA extraction from the blood cell samples was performed with the Qiagen DNeasy Blood Extraction Kit. From a lookup of the germline V gene, CDR1 and CDR2 are MNHEY and SVGAGI. The junction shows trimming of 4 bases on V and 5 bases on J, and the gene matches do not reach 5 bases of it. From cysteine to valine, the CDR3 is 14 amino acids long. The only DNA kept is the CDR3, 42 bases in frame from the first base. The library was prepared using the immunoSEQ multiplex PCR assay. A mixture of 60 forward primers for TCR Vbeta segments and 13 reverse primers for TCR Jbeta segments was used in the multiplex PCR. A multiplex PCR assay on genomic DNA amplified the CDR3 region of rearranged TCR beta genes. The Illumina HiSeq System was used to sequence the amplified TCR beta libraries as 87-base-pair reads. The authors processed their data as follows. A later analysis counted tens of millions of unique TCR beta chains across the 550 to 750 repertoires, and some 11 million of these chains were shared by at least two donors. A nearest-neighbor algorithm error-corrected the raw reads and collapsed the reads into unique sequences, merging closely related sequences to remove PCR and sequencing errors. V, D and J gene segments were assigned by aligning CDR3 sequences to IMGT reference sequences. For a sequence to be retained, a match of at least six nucleotides to both a V gene segment and a J gene segment was required. Rearrangements were called productive when the CDR3 lacked stop codons and stayed in frame with V and J; all others were non-productive. Following IMGT convention, CDR3 was defined as the stretch from the second conserved V-encoded cysteine up to the conserved J-encoded phenylalanine. The earlier analysis of about 640 of the donors excluded any sequence lacking an unambiguous match to a single V gene segment. In an earlier analysis of around 600 of the donors, V segments were called functional above 56.7% productive rearrangements and were called segregating when the between-donor standard deviation exceeded 5%. A statistical classification framework was developed to diagnose cytomegalovirus status using the catalog of TCR beta chain sequences. A later analysis assigned V and J genes by comparing TCR nucleotide sequences with IMGT/GENE-DB human TR gene sequences. Using the TCRdist pipeline, a later analysis assigned CDR3 sequences along with most-parsimonious VDJ recombination scenarios. In a later analysis, every TCR beta chain was defined by the combination of its CDR3 amino acid sequence and its V-gene family, and reads without a unique V-gene family were dropped. To address suspected cross-contamination and a sequencing artifact, a later analysis removed several hundred highly shared, low-generation-probability nucleotide sequences. A later analysis calculated a clonal expansion index for each public chain from normalized within-repertoire ranks of inferred template counts. Generation probabilities in a later analysis came from a VDJ recombination model fitted to out-of-frame rearrangements, and those results were checked against IGoR. Hypergeometric tests were used in a later analysis to score TCR-TCR, TCR-HLA and TCR-CMV co-occurrence, with a repertoire-size bias correction applied to the TCR pairs. To estimate false discovery rates, a later analysis permuted the HLA or CMV assignments 20 times. In a later analysis, co-occurring TCRs were grouped with DBSCAN, and TCRdist sequence similarity was added when clustering was performed within HLA-allele-positive subsets. Repertoires with fewer than 30,000 or more than 120,000 public chains were left out of co-occurrence clustering, as were about 5 repertoires with anomalous nucleotide sharing. TCRdb took this table from immuneACCESS and kept in-frame rearrangements with V and J called. Such tables lack part of the clones; where checked against another copy, unresolved V genes explain under half of the gap, and the rest is unexplained. D and trimming come from the DNA, and the V and J calls and clone size come from that table. The sample table records about 100,000 clones; under 85% of these occur just once. Clones ranked in the top ten supply over 3.5% of the sample.

The sample holds one count of this clone. This clone's antigen is unknown. Per-base quality was not reported, and no clone a single base away is much larger than it. This sequence was found in a middle-aged man in good health and CMV-seronegative. The chain couples TRBV6-5 to TRBJ2-7, with 10 bases matching TRBD1. Material for sequencing was PBMCs. The CDR3 loop reads CASSSLTGGNEQYV. In nucleotide form, the sequence is TGTGCCAGCAGTTCTCTGACAGGGGGCAACGAGCAGTACGTC.